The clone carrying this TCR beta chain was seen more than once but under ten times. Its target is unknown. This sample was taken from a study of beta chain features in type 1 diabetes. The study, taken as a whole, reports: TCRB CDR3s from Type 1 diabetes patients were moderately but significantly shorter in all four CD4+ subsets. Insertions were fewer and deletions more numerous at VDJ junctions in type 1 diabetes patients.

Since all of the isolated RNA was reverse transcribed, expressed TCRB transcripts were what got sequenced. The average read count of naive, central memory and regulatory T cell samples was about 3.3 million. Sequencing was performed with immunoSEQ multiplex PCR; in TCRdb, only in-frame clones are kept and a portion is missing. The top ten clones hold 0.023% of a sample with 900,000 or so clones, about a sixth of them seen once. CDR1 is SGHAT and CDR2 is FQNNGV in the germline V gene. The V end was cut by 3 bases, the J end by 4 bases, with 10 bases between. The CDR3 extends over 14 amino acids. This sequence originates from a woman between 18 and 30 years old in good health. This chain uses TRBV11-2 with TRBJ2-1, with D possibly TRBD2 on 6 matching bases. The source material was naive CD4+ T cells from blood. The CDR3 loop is CASSFPGSYNEQFF. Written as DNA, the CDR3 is TGTGCCAGCAGCTTCCCCGGGAGTTACAATGAGCAGTTCTTC.